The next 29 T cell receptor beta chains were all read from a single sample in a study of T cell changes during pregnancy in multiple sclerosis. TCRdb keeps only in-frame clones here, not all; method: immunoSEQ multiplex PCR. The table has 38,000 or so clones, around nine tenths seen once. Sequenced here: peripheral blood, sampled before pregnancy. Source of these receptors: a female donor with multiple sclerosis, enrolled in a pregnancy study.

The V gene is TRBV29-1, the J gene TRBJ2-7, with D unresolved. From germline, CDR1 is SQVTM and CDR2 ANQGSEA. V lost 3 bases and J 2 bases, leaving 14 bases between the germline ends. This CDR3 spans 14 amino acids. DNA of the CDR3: TGCAGCGTTGAGCTCGCAGGTGGTACCTACGAGCAGTACTTC. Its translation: CSVELAGGTYEQYF.

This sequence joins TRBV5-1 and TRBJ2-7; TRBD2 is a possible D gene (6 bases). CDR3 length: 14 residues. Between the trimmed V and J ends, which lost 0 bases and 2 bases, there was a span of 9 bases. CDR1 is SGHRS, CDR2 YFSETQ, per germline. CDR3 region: CASSLGLETYEQYF. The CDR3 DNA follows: TGCGCCAGCAGCTTGGGACTAGAGACCTACGAGCAGTACTTC.

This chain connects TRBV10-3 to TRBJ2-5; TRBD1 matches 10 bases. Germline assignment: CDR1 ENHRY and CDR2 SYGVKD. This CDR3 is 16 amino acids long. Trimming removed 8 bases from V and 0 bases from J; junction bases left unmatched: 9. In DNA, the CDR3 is TGTGCCATCGGGGACCGGGGACAGGGGTACCAAGAGACCCAGTACTTC. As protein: CAIGDRGQGYQETQYF.

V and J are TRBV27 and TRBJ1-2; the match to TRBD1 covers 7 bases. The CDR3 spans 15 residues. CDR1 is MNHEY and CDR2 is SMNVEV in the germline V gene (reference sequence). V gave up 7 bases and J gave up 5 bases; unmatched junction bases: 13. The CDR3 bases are TGTGCCAGCACCTCGAACAGGGGAAGGGGGTATGGCTACACCTTC. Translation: CASTSNRGRGYGYTF.

This CDR3 reads CAWSRDTHYGYTF. The CDR3 DNA is TGTGCCTGGAGCCGGGACACCCACTATGGCTACACCTTC. The gene calls are TRBV30 and TRBJ1-2; D possibly corresponds to TRBD1 (6 bases). CDR1 and CDR2 (germline): GTSNPN, SVGIG (reference sequence). Trimming left V 3 bases short and J 3 bases short, with 11 bases between. The CDR3 runs to 13 residues.

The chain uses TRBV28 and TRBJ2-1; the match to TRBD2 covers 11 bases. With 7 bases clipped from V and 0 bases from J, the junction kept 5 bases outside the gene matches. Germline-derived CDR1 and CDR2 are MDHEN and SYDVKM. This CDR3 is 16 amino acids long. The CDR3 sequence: CASMGLAARSYNEQFF. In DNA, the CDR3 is TGTGCCAGCATGGGACTAGCGGCCCGCTCCTACAATGAGCAGTTCTTC.

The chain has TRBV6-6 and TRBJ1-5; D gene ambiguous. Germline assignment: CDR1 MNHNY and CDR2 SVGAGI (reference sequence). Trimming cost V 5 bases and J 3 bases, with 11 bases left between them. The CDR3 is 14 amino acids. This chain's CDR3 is CASSDREINQPQHF. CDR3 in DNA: TGTGCCAGCAGTGATCGGGAGATCAATCAGCCCCAGCATTTT.

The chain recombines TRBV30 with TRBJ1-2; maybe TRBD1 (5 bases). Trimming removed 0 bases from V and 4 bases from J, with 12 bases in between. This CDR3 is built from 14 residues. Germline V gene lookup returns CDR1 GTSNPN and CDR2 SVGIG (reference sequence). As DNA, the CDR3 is TGTGCCTGGAGTGTAAAGGGGTCTCGCTATGGCTACACCTTC. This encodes CAWSVKGSRYGYTF.

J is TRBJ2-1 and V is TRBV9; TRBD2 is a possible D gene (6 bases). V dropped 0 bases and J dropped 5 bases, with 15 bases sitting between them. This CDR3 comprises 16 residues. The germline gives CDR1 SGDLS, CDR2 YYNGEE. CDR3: CASSVGLASEDNEQFF. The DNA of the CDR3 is TGTGCCAGCAGCGTAGGTTTGGCTAGCGAGGACAATGAGCAGTTCTTC.

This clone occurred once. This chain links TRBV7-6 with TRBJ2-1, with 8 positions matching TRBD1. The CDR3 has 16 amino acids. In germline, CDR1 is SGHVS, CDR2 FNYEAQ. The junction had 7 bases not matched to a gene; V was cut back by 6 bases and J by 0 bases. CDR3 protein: CASRAGQGISYNEQFF. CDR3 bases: TGTGCCAGCAGGGCCGGACAGGGAATCTCCTACAATGAGCAGTTCTTC.

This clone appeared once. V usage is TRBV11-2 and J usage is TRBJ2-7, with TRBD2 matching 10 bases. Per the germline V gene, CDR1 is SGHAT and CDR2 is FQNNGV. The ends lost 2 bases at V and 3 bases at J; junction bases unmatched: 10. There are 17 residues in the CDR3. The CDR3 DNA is TGTGCCAGCAGCTTATTTTTTTCGTCTAGCGGGAGCTACGAGCAGTACTTC. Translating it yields CASSLFFSSSGSYEQYF.

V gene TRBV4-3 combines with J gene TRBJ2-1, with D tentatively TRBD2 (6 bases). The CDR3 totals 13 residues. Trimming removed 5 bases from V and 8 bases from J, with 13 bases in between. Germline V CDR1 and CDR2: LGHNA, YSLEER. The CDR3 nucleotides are TGCGCCAGCAGCTCTGTGGCGGGATATGAGCAGTTCTTC. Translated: CASSSVAGYEQFF.

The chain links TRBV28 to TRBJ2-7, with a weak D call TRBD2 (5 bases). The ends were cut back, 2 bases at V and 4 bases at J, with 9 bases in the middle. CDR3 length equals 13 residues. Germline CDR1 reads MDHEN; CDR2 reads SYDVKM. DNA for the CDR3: TGTGCCAGCAGTTTAGGAGGAAATTACGAGCAGTACTTC. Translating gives CASSLGGNYEQYF.

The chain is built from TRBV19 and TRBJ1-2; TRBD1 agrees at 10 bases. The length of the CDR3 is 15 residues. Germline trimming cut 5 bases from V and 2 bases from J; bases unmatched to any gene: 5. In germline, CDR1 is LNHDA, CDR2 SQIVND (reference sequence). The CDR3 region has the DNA TGTGCCAGTAGTGCCCGACAGGGGGCAAACTATGGCTACACCTTC. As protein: CASSARQGANYGYTF.

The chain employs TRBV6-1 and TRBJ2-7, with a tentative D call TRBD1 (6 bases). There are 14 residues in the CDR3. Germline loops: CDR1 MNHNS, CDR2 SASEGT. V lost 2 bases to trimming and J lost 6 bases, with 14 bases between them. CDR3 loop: CASSEFTGSLEQYF. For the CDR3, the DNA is TGTGCCAGCAGTGAATTCACAGGGTCCCTCGAGCAGTACTTC.

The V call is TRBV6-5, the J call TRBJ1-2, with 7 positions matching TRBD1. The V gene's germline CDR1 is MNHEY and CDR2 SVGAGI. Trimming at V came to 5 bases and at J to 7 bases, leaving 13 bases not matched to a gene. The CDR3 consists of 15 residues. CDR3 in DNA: TGTGCCAGCAGTCCATCTCAGGGGGTAGGCGGTGGCTACACCTTC. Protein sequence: CASSPSQGVGGGYTF.

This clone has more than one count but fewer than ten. CDR3 DNA sequence: TGTGCCGTACGACAGCGATATAACACTGAAGCTTTCTTT. Its translation: CAVRQRYNTEAFF. This sequence joins TRBV27 and TRBJ1-1; a possible D gene is TRBD1 (5 bases). The CDR3 covers 13 residues. Germline CDR1 and CDR2: MNHEY and SMNVEV (reference sequence). The V gene lost 11 bases and the J gene lost 2 bases, with 15 bases spanning the gap.

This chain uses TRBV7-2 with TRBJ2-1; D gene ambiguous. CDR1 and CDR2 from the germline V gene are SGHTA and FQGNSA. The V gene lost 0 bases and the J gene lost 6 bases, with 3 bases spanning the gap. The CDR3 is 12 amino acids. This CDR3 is CASSLASNEQFF. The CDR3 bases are TGTGCCAGCAGCTTAGCTAGCAATGAGCAGTTCTTC.

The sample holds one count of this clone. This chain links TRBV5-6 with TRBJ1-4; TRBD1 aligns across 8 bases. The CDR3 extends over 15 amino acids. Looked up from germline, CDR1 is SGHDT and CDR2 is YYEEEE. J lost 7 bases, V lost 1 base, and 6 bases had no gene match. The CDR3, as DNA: TGTGCCAGCAGCTTGCGTGGACAGGGATTTGAAAAACTGTTTTTT. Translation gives CASSLRGQGFEKLFF.

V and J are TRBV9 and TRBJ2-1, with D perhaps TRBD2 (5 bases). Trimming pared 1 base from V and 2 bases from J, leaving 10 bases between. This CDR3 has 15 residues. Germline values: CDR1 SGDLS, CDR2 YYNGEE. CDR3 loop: CASSVSAGTYNEQFF. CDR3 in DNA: TGTGCCAGCAGCGTATCAGCCGGGACCTACAATGAGCAGTTCTTC.

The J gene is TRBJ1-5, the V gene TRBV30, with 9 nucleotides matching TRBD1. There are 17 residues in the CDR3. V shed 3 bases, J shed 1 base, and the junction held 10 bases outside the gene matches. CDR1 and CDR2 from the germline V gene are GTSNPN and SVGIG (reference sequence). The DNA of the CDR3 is TGTGCCTGGAGCTCATTGACCGGGACAGGGAGCAATCAGCCCCAGCATTTT. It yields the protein CAWSSLTGTGSNQPQHF.

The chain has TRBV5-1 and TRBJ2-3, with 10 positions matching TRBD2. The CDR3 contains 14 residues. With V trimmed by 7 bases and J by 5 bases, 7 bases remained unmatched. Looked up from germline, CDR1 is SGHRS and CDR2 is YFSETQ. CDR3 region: CASARTSGIDTQYF. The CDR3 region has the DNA TGCGCCAGCGCCAGAACTAGCGGGATAGATACGCAGTATTTT.

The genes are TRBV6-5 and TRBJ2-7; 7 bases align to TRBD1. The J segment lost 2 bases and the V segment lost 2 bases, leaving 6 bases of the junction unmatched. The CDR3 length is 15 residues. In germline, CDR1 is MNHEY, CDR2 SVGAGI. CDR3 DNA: TGTGCCAGCAGTTACGGGGACAGCTTAACCTACGAGCAGTACTTC. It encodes CASSYGDSLTYEQYF.

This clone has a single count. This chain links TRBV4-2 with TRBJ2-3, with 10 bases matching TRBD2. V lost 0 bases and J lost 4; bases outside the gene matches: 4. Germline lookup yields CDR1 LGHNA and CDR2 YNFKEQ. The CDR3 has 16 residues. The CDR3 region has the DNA TGTGCCAGCAGCCAAGATCCTAGCGGGAGTCCAGATACGCAGTATTTT. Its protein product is CASSQDPSGSPDTQYF.

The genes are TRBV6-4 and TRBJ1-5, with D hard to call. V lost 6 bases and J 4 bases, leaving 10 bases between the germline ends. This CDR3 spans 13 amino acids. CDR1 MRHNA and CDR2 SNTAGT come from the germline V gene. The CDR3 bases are TGTGCCAGCAGCCGAGGTGAAAATCAGCCCCAGCATTTT. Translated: CASSRGENQPQHF.

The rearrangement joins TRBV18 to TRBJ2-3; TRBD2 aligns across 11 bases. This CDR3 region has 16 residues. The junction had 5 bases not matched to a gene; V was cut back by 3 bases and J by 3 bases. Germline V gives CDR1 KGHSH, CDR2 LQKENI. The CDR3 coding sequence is TGTGCCAGCTCACCCAGGACTAGCGGGCTTACAGATACGCAGTATTTT. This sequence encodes CASSPRTSGLTDTQYF.

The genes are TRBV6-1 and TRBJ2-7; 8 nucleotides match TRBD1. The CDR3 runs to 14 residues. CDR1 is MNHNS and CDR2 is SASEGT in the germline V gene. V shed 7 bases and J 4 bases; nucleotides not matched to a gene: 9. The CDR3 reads CASMWTGSRYEQYF. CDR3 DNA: TGTGCCAGCATGTGGACAGGGTCGCGTTACGAGCAGTACTTC.

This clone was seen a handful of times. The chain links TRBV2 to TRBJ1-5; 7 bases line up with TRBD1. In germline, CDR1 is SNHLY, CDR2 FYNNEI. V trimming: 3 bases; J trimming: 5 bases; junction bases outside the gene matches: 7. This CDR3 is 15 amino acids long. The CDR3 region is CASSEGRGWDQPQHF. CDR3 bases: TGTGCCAGCAGTGAGGGCAGGGGGTGGGATCAGCCCCAGCATTTT.

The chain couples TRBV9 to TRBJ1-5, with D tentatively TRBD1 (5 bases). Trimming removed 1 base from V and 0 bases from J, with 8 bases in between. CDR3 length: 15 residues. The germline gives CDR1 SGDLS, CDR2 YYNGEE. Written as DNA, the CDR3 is TGTGCCAGCAGCGTACAGGGAAATAGCAATCAGCCCCAGCATTTT. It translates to CASSVQGNSNQPQHF.